Listed here are 8 T cell receptor beta chains from one sample, sequenced in a study of regulatory and conventional T cells in RAG deficiency (dated by TCRdb to about 2017). Receptor libraries were prepared by the immunoSEQ multiplex PCR assay. TCRdb obtained this table from immuneACCESS and retained in-frame rearrangements with V and J assigned. These tables miss some clones; where compared with another copy, unresolved V genes account for less than half of the shortfall, and the remainder is unexplained. The sample records around 30,000 clones, around 90% of which are singletons. The ten top clones hold about 5.4% of the sample. These data also featured in a second study, about regulatory T cells. The second study also describes: For the multiplex PCR, 52 forward TRBV primers and 13 reverse TRBJ primers were used, and amplification bias was corrected with both assay-based and computational methods.

The source material was CD8+ T cells sorted from blood. These receptors all come from a human donor in good health.

The chain recombines TRBV25-1 with TRBJ2-5; the D is unclear. With the DNA end fitting TRBJ2-7 better, the J assignment may be wrong. This CDR3 spans 12 amino acids. The germline V gene encodes CDR1 MGHDK and CDR2 SYGVNS. CDR3 loop: CASSVLMNEQYF. For the CDR3, the DNA is TGTGCCAGCAGTGTTCTCATGAACGAGCAGTACTTC.

The chain has TRBV7-9 and TRBJ2-7; 8 bases fit TRBD1. The CDR3 runs to 14 residues. Trimming took 4 bases from V and 2 from J; bases not matched to a gene: 4. Looked up from germline, CDR1 is SEHNR and CDR2 is FQNEAQ (reference sequence). CDR3 sequence (DNA): TGTGCCAGCAGCTCCCCAGGGGGCCCCTACGAGCAGTACTTC. Translating it yields CASSSPGGPYEQYF. The variable domain in full, with the rest retrieved from reference TRBV7-9 and TRBJ2-7, is DTGVSQNPRHKITKRGQNVTFRCDPISEHNRLYWYRQTLGQGPEFLTYFQNEAQLEKSRLLSDRFSAERPKGSFSTLEIQRTEQGDSAMYLCASSSPGGPYEQYFGPGTRLTVT.

V is TRBV10-1 and J is TRBJ2-3; 10 positions match TRBD2. J lost 2 bases, V lost 3 bases, and 11 bases had no gene match. Germline V gene lookup returns CDR1 WNHNN and CDR2 SYGVQD (reference sequence). The CDR3 contains 18 residues. The CDR3 is CASSEGSGLAVTTDTQYF. CDR3 in DNA: TGCGCCAGCAGTGAAGGGAGTGGACTAGCGGTCACCACAGATACGCAGTATTTT.

DNA of the CDR3: TGCGCCAGCAGTGAGGAGAGGGAAGAAAAACTGTTTTTT. This encodes CASSEEREEKLFF. The gene calls are TRBV10-2 and TRBJ1-4; D is unresolved. This CDR3 comprises 13 residues. Germline V gene sequence: CDR1 WSHSY, CDR2 SAAADI. The ends were cut back, 2 bases at V and 8 bases at J, with 9 bases in the middle.

V and J are TRBV27 and TRBJ2-2; D gene unclear. Germline-derived CDR1 and CDR2 are MNHEY and SMNVEV (reference sequence). V lost 8 bases and J 8 bases, leaving 6 bases between the germline ends. The CDR3 is made up of 10 amino acids. The CDR3: CASGIGELFF. For the CDR3, the DNA is TGTGCCAGCGGGATTGGGGAGCTGTTTTTT.

V is TRBV7-2 and J is TRBJ2-7, with D tentatively TRBD1 (6 bases). With 4 bases removed from V and 6 bases from J, the gap between germline ends came to 10 bases. Germline assignment: CDR1 SGHTA and CDR2 FQGNSA. This CDR3 spans 12 amino acids. The CDR3 DNA reads TGTGCCAGCAGCTCACAGGGTGGCGAGCAGTACTTC. This encodes CASSSQGGEQYF.

This clone appeared a single time. This chain uses TRBV5-6 with TRBJ2-5; no firm D call. Between the trimmed V and J ends, which lost 0 bases and 0 bases, there was a span of 6 bases. Germline CDR1 reads SGHDT; CDR2 reads YYEEEE. There are 14 residues in the CDR3. CDR3 loop: CASSLATYQETQYF. The CDR3 DNA reads as TGTGCCAGCAGCTTGGCCACGTACCAAGAGACCCAGTACTTC.

The chain links TRBV14 to TRBJ2-1, with D unclear. This CDR3 contains 15 residues. Germline V gene sequence: CDR1 SGHDN, CDR2 FVKESK. V was cut by 0 bases and J by 0 bases, with 6 bases left in between. The CDR3 protein is CASSQDRLSYNEQFF. CDR3 nucleotides: TGTGCCAGCAGCCAAGATCGCCTCTCCTACAATGAGCAGTTCTTC.